This T cell receptor beta chain was sequenced during a study of cytomegalovirus exposure and HLA in healthy donors. TCRdb's table, derived via immunoSEQ multiplex PCR, lists solely in-frame clones and lacks some. The sample comprises 130,000 or so clones, just under 90% of which are singletons, and around 6% rests with the top ten. With regard to this clone: Its antigen remains unidentified.

Overall study results and limits: In vitro experiments confirmed that a few CMV-associated chains were specific for CMV antigens.

Separate from the roughly 700-subject first cohort was the approximately 130-subject validation cohort, to which the donors belonged. The CDR3 covers 16 residues. The V gene lost 5 bases and the J gene lost 9 bases, with 23 bases spanning the gap. Germline CDR1 SGHTA, CDR2 FQGTGA. The chain has TRBV7-3 and TRBJ2-1, with a tentative D call TRBD1 (7 bases). Sequenced: PBMCs. This TCR was recovered from a woman aged 30 to 39 in good health and CMV-seropositive. The CDR3 spells CASSLTGVGSGAEQFF. DNA of the CDR3: TGTGCCAGCAGCCTCACAGGGGTGGGGTCGGGGGCTGAGCAGTTCTTC.